This T cell receptor (beta chain) was recovered during a study of shared clonotypes between healthy human individuals. Study summary: Per-donor plates numbered three CD4 naive, three CD4 memory, two CD8 naive and one CD8 memory.

Naive CD8 isolation took CD45RO-negative cells positively selected for CCR7 and excluded terminally differentiated effector memory CD45RA+ cells. The CDR3 has 13 amino acids. The ends were cut back, 2 bases at V and 2 bases at J, with 7 bases in the middle. Germline V gene sequence: CDR1 SNHLY, CDR2 FYNNEI. TCRdb's table, derived via immunoSEQ multiplex PCR, lists solely in-frame clones and lacks some. The top ten clones hold less than 0.13% of a sample with about 600,000 clones, roughly 95% of them seen once. The clonotype originates from a woman in her twenties or thirties in good health. This rearrangement joins TRBV2 to TRBJ2-7; D not certain. The sample consisted of naive CD8+ T cells sorted from blood. The CDR3 sequence: CASSEIRAYEQYF. The CDR3 nucleotides are TGTGCCAGCAGTGAAATCCGGGCCTACGAGCAGTACTTC. The full variable domain, with the rest looked up from reference TRBV2 and TRBJ2-7, is EPEVTQTPSHQVTQMGQEVILRCVPISNHLYFYWYRQILGQKVEFLVSFYNNEISEKSEIFDDQFSVERPDGSNFTLKIRSTKLEDSAMYFCASSEIRAYEQYFGPGTRLTVT.